The T cell receptor beta chain described here comes from a study of blood T cell repertoires in COVID-19. The CDR3 consists of 14 residues. Germline lookup yields CDR1 SNHLY and CDR2 FYNNEI. V was clipped by 6 bases and J by 3 bases, with 12 bases between them. Cohort allocation depended upon clinical history that participants reported. Recovered participants had two consecutive negative NP/OP PCR tests, healthcare professional clearance, or symptom resolution. How the authors handled the data: Researchers report that nucleated cell counts were estimated from reference gene primer amplification. Using immunoSEQ multiplex PCR, the repertoire was profiled, and TCRdb retains in-frame clones only, with some absent. Clone size and V and J calls were adopted from that table, with D and trimming inferred from the DNA. Of fewer than 300,000 clones listed, around 89% are singletons.

This TCR came from a man between 40 and 49 years old who had recovered from COVID-19. This chain joins TRBV2 and TRBJ1-5; the D gene is possibly TRBD1 (5 bases). The sequenced sample consisted of PBMCs or T cells enriched from blood (not recorded which). The CDR3: CASRAGIDNQPQHF. The CDR3 nucleotides are TGTGCCAGCAGGGCAGGGATCGACAATCAGCCCCAGCATTTT.